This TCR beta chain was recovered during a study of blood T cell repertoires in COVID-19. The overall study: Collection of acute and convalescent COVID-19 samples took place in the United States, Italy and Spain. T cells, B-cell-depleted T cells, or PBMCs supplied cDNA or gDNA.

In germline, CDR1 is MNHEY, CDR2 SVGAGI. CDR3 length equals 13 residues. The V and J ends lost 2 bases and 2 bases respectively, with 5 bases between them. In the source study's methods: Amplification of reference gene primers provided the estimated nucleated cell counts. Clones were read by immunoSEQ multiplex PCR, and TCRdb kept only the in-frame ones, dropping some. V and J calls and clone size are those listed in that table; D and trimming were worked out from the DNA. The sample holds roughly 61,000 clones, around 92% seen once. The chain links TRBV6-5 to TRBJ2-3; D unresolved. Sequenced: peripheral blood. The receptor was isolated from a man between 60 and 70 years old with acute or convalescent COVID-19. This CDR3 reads CASSYRDTDTQYF. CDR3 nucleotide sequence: TGTGCCAGCAGTTACCGAGACACAGATACGCAGTATTTT.